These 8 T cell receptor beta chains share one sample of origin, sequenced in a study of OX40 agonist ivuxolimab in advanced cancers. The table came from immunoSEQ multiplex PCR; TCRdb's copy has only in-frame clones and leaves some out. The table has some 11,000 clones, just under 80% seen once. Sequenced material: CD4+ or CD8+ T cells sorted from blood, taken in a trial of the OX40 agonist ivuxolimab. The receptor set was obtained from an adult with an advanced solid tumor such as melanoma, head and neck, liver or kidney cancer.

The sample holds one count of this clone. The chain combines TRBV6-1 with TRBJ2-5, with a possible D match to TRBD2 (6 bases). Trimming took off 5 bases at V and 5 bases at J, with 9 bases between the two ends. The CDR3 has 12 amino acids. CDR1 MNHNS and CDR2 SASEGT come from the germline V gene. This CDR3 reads CASSPLAETQYF. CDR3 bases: TGTGCCAGCAGTCCCCTAGCGGAGACCCAGTACTTC.

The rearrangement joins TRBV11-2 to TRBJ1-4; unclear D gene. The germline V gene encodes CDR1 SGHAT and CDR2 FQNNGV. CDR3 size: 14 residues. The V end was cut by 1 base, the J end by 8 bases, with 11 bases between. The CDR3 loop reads CASSLVVSNEKLFF. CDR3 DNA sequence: TGTGCCAGCAGCTTAGTCGTCTCGAACGAAAAACTGTTTTTT.

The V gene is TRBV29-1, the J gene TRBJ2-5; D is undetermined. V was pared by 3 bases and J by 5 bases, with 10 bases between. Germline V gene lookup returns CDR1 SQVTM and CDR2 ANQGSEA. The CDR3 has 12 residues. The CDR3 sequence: CSVDGPFETQYF. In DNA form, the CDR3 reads TGCAGCGTTGACGGCCCCTTTGAGACCCAGTACTTC.

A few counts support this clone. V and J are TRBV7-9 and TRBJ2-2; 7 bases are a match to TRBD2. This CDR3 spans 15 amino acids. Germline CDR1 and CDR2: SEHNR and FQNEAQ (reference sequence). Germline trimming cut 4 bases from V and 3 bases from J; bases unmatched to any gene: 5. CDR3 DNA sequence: TGTGCCAGCAGCTCGACTAGCCTATACACCGGGGAGCTGTTTTTT. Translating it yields CASSSTSLYTGELFF.

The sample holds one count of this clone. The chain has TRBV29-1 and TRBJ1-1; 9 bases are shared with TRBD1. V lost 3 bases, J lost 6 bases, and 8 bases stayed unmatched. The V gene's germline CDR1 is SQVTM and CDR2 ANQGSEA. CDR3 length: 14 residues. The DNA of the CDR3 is TGCAGCGTTGAGGCCGGACAGGGGCTCCCTGAAGCTTTCTTT. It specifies CSVEAGQGLPEAFF.

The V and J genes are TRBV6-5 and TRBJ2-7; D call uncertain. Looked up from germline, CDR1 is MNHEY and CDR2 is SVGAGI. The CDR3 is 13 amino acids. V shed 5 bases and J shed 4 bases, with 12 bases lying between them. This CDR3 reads CASSPLLGYEQYF. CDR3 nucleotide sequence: TGTGCCAGCAGTCCCCTTCTCGGTTACGAGCAGTACTTC.

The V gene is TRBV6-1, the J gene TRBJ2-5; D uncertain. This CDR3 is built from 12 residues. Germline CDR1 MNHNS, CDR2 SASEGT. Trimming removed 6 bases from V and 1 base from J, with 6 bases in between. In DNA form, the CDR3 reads TGTGCCAGCAGACGGACCCAAGAGACCCAGTACTTC. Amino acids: CASRRTQETQYF.

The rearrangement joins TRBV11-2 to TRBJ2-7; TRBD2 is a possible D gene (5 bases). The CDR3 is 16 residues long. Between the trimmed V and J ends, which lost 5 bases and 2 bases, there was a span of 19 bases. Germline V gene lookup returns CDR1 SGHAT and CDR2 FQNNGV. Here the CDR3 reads CASSPPVWGDPYEQYF. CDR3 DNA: TGTGCCAGCAGCCCCCCTGTGTGGGGAGATCCCTACGAGCAGTACTTC.